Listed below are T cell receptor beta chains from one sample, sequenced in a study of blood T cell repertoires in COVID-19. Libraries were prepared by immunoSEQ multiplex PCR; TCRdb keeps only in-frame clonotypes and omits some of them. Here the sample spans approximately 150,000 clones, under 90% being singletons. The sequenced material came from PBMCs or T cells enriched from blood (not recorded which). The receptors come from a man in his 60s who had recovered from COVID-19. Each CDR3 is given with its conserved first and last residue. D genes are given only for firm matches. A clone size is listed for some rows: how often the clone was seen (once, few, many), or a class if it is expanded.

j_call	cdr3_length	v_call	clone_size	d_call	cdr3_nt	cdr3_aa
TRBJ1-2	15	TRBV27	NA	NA	TGTGCCAGCAGTTTATCGTCGAGCCTCTCCTACGGCTACACCTTC	CASSLSSSLSYGYTF
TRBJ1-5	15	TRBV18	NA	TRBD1	TGTGCCAGCTCACCGCTTGGACAGGCCAGTCAGCCCCAGCATTTT	CASSPLGQASQPQHF
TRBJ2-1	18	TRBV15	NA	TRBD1	TGTGCCACCAGCAGCGAGGACAGGGGGCCACAACCCTACAATGAGCAGTTCTTC	CATSSEDRGPQPYNEQFF
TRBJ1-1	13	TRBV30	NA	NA	TGTGCCTGGAGGCCTGGAGGGAACACTGAAGCTTTCTTT	CAWRPGGNTEAFF
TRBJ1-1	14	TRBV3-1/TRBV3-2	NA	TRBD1	TGTGCCAGCTCAAACCGGGACAGAAACACTGAAGCTTTCTTT	CASSNRDRNTEAFF
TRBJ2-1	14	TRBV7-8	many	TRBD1	TGTGCCAGCAGGGGGACAGGGCTCTACAATGAGCAGTTCTTC	CASRGTGLYNEQFF
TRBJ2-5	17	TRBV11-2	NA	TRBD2	TGTGCCAGCAGCTTTGGTACTCGCGGGGGGGCAATGGAGACCCAGTACTTC	CASSFGTRGGAMETQYF
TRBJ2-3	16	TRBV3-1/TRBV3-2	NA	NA	TGTGCCAGCAGCCCGGGCCAGTGGGAGAGCACAGATACGCAGTATTTT	CASSPGQWESTDTQYF
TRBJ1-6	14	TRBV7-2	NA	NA	TGTGCCAGCAGCTCCTCGAACAAGAATTCACCCCTCCACTTT	CASSSSNKNSPLHF
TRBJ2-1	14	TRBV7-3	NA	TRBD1	TGTGCCAGCAGTCCAACAGGGGCTGACAATGAGCAGTTCTTC	CASSPTGADNEQFF
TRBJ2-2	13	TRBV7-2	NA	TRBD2	TGTGCCAGCAGGCGGGAGGGCCCCGGGGAGCTGTTTTTT	CASRREGPGELFF
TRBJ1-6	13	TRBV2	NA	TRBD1	TGTGCCACAGGACAGGGAAACAATTCACCCCTCCACTTT	CATGQGNNSPLHF
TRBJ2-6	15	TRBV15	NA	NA	TGTGCCACCAGCACGTGGAGCTCTGGGGCCAACGTCCTGACTTTC	CATSTWSSGANVLTF
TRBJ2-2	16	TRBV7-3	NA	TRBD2	TGTGCCAGCAGCCCCGAGCTAGCGGCGAACACCGGGGAGCTGTTTTTT	CASSPELAANTGELFF
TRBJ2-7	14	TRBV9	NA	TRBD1	TGTGCCAGCAGCGTAGGAGGGGGCACTGAAAAGCAGTACTTC	CASSVGGGTEKQYF
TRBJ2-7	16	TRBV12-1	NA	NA	TGTGCCAGCAGCTTTGTAATCGGGACAGGGGTCCGGGGGCAGTACTTC	CASSFVIGTGVRGQYF
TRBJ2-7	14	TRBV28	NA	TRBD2	TGTGCCAGCAGCACCGGCGGGAGCTCCTACGAGCAGTACTTC	CASSTGGSSYEQYF
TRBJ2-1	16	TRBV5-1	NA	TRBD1	TGCGCCAGCACACCTCCCCGGACAGGGTTTGAGAATGAGCAGTTCTTC	CASTPPRTGFENEQFF
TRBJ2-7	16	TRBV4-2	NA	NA	TGTGCCAGCAGCCAAGATTTGTTAGGGGACTCCTACGAGCAGTACTTC	CASSQDLLGDSYEQYF
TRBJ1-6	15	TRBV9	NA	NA	TGTGCCAGCAGCGTCTCCGGGAACAGGGAAGCACCCCTCCACTTT	CASSVSGNREAPLHF
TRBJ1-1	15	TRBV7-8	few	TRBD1	TGTGCCAGCAGCCCGGGACAGGGGTTGAACACTGAAGCTTTCTTT	CASSPGQGLNTEAFF
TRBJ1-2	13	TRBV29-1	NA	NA	TGCAGCGTTGAAGAGACAGGCACCTATGGCTACACCTTC	CSVEETGTYGYTF
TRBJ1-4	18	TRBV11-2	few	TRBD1	TGTGCCAGCAGCTTAACGGGACAGGTAACGCGGTATCATGAAAAACTGTTTTTT	CASSLTGQVTRYHEKLFF
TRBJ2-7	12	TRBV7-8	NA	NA	TGTGCCAGCAGCCCGGACTCCTACGAGCAGCACTTC	CASSPDSYEQHF